Each of the 30 T cell receptor beta chains below was sequenced from the same sample in a study of blood T cell repertoires in COVID-19. Clones were read by immunoSEQ multiplex PCR, and TCRdb kept only the in-frame ones, dropping some. The table lists more than 300,000 clones, 85% to 90% of them singletons. The sequencing input was peripheral blood. The source is a woman aged 45-65 years with COVID-19, enrolled during active disease.

This chain links TRBV19 with TRBJ2-3, with a tentative D call TRBD1 (6 bases). V was clipped by 6 bases and J by 6 bases, with 19 bases between them. CDR1 is LNHDA, CDR2 SQIVND, per germline (reference sequence). The CDR3 is made up of 15 amino acids. This chain's CDR3 is CASSWGQTEQDTQYF. CDR3 nucleotides: TGTGCCAGTAGCTGGGGGCAGACCGAGCAGGATACGCAGTATTTT.

This chain joins TRBV7-9 and TRBJ2-1; 9 bases are a match to TRBD2. After removal of 4 bases from V and 7 bases from J, the junction contained 2 bases not matched to a gene. The CDR3 runs 13 residues. CDR1 is SEHNR, CDR2 FQNEAQ, per germline (reference sequence). In DNA form, the CDR3 reads TGTGCCAGCAGCTCAGGACTAGCGAATGAGCAGTTCTTC. This sequence encodes CASSSGLANEQFF.

The rearrangement links TRBV6-2 or TRBV6-3 to TRBJ1-1; TRBD1 matches at 7 bases. Germline V gene data show CDR1 as MNHEY and CDR2 as SVGEGT. CDR3 length: 16 residues. Unmatched junction bases numbered 12, after V lost 6 bases and J lost 2 bases. In DNA, the CDR3 is TGTGCCAGCAGCGTCCGGCCCGGACAGGCCAACACTGAAGCTTTCTTT. This codes for CASSVRPGQANTEAFF.

V is TRBV24-1 and J is TRBJ1-1, with 10 bases lining up with TRBD1. Germline V lookup: CDR1 KGHDR, CDR2 SFDVKD. V shed 2 bases and J 6 bases; nucleotides not matched to a gene: 5. The CDR3 is 15 amino acids. CDR3 coding DNA: TGTGCCACCAGTGATTCCGGACAGGGGGACGCTGAAGCTTTCTTT. It translates to CATSDSGQGDAEAFF.

The J gene is TRBJ2-7, the V gene TRBV4-2; TRBD1 agrees at 12 bases. Germline CDR1 LGHNA, CDR2 YNFKEQ. CDR3 length: 21 amino acids. Germline trimming cut 4 bases from V and 5 bases from J; bases unmatched to any gene: 24. DNA of the CDR3: TGTGCCAGCAGCCCGGGGACAGGGGGCGATGGGAGGATTCTGCCTAAGAACGAGCAGTACTTC. Protein sequence: CASSPGTGGDGRILPKNEQYF.

This clone was seen just once. The chain carries TRBV30 and TRBJ2-5; 9 bases are shared with TRBD1. The CDR3 totals 13 residues. Germline V gene data show CDR1 as GTSNPN and CDR2 as SVGIG (reference sequence). After removal of 5 bases from V and 5 bases from J, the junction contained 6 bases not matched to a gene. CDR3 loop: CAWGQGPVETQYF. The CDR3 DNA reads as TGTGCCTGGGGACAGGGGCCCGTTGAGACCCAGTACTTC.

This clone turned up a few times. This sequence joins TRBV7-2 and TRBJ1-2, with D unresolved. The ends were cut back, 3 bases at V and 5 bases at J, with 7 bases in the middle. Germline CDR1 is SGHTA and CDR2 is FQGNSA. The length of the CDR3 is 12 residues. This CDR3 reads CASSFLAYGYTF. The CDR3 DNA sequence: TGTGCCAGCAGCTTCCTAGCTTATGGCTACACCTTC.

The V call is TRBV5-8, the J call TRBJ1-1; TRBD1 matches at 7 bases. Trimming at V came to 2 bases and at J to 4 bases, leaving 8 bases not matched to a gene. Per germline, CDR1 SGHTS and CDR2 YDEGEE. This CDR3 is 15 amino acids long. Written as DNA, the CDR3 is TGTGCCAGCAGCTTTCCCCGACAGGGTATCACTGAAGCTTTCTTT. Its translation is CASSFPRQGITEAFF.

This chain uses TRBV6-5 with TRBJ2-7, with D perhaps matching TRBD1 (5 bases). The germline V gene encodes CDR1 MNHEY and CDR2 SVGAGI. V dropped 4 bases and J dropped 4 bases, with 17 bases sitting between them. The length of the CDR3 is 15 residues. The CDR3 reads CASSSLGAILYEQYF. The CDR3 bases are TGTGCCAGCAGTTCCCTAGGGGCGATCCTTTACGAGCAGTACTTC.

The rearrangement joins TRBV7-2 to TRBJ2-5; D remains ambiguous. V lost 5 bases and J 2 bases, leaving 12 bases between the germline ends. Per germline, CDR1 SGHTA and CDR2 FQGNSA. The CDR3 is made up of 14 amino acids. The CDR3 coding sequence is TGTGCCAGCAGCCCCCCCAGTATGCAAGAGACCCAGTACTTC. Its protein product is CASSPPSMQETQYF. Together with reference TRBV7-2 and TRBJ2-5, the CDR3 gives the full variable domain: GAGVSQSPSNKVTEKGKDVELRCDPISGHTALYWYRQSLGQGLEFLIYFQGNSAPDKSGLPSDRFSAERTGGSVSTLTIQRTQQEDSAVYLCASSPPSMQETQYFGPGTRLLVL.

As regards this clone: The sample holds other DNA sequences that translate to the same CDR3. CDR3 sequence (DNA): TGTGCCACCAGTGATTGGGGACAGGGGGTACAAGAGACCCAGTACTTC. Encoded protein: CATSDWGQGVQETQYF. The chain joins TRBV24-1 to TRBJ2-5; 11 bases line up with TRBD1. CDR3 length: 16 residues. Trimming cost V 2 bases and J 2 bases; bases outside gene matches: 3. Germline values: CDR1 KGHDR, CDR2 SFDVKD.

The CDR3 nucleotides are TGCGCCAGCAGCTTGGTGGTTCCGGGACTAGCGGGTAGGGGTTCGGGAGAGACCCAGTACTTC. It yields the protein CASSLVVPGLAGRGSGETQYF. V gene TRBV5-1 combines with J gene TRBJ2-5; 12 nucleotides line up with TRBD2. Germline-derived CDR1 and CDR2 are SGHRS and YFSETQ. J lost 4 bases, V lost 0 bases, and 19 bases had no gene match. The CDR3 has 21 amino acids. The whole variable domain, remainder taken from reference TRBV5-1 and TRBJ2-5, is KAGVTQTPRYLIKTRGQQVTLSCSPISGHRSVSWYQQTPGQGLQFLFEYFSETQRNKGNFPGRFSGRQFSNSRSEMNVSTLELGDSALYLCASSLVVPGLAGRGSGETQYFGPGTRLLVL.

The gene calls are TRBV3-1 (or the pseudogene TRBV3-2) and TRBJ2-2; 10 positions match TRBD2. V lost 4 bases to trimming and J lost 4 bases; unmatched junction nucleotides: 9. Germline V gives CDR1 LGHDT, CDR2 YNNKEL (reference sequence). The CDR3 is 17 amino acids. CDR3 amino acids: CASSRLGLAGGTGELFF. In DNA, the CDR3 is TGTGCCAGCAGCCGCCTCGGATTAGCGGGAGGCACCGGGGAGCTGTTTTTT.

This chain connects TRBV29-1 to TRBJ2-1; 12 nucleotides align to TRBD2. Germline-derived CDR1 and CDR2 are SQVTM and ANQGSEA. CDR3 size: 14 residues. CDR3 in amino acids: CTGTSGYPHNEQFF. DNA for the CDR3: TGCACCGGGACTAGCGGGTACCCCCACAATGAGCAGTTCTTC.

V is TRBV5-1 and J is TRBJ2-5; 7 bases line up with TRBD2. V was clipped by 0 bases and J by 2 bases; unmatched bases: 4. Germline V CDR1 and CDR2: SGHRS, YFSETQ. The CDR3 is 15 residues long. The CDR3 loop reads CASSLGTSSQETQYF. The CDR3 nucleotides are TGCGCCAGCAGCTTGGGGACTAGTTCACAAGAGACCCAGTACTTC.

This chain connects TRBV18 to TRBJ1-5; TRBD1 agrees at 7 bases. CDR1 is KGHSH and CDR2 is LQKENI in the germline V gene. With V trimmed by 2 bases and J by 4 bases, 8 bases remained unmatched. This CDR3 comprises 16 residues. CDR3 amino acids: CASSPRGQVRNQPQHF. The CDR3 region has the DNA TGTGCCAGCTCACCAAGGGGGCAGGTTCGTAATCAGCCCCAGCATTTT. The full variable domain, in which reference TRBV18 and TRBJ1-5 provide the parts outside the CDR3, is NAGVMQNPRHLVRRRGQEARLRCSPMKGHSHVYWYRQLPEEGLKFMVYLQKENIIDESGMPKERFSAEFPKEGPSILRIQQVVRGDSAAYFCASSPRGQVRNQPQHFGDGTRLSIL.

This rearrangement joins TRBV4-3 to TRBJ2-1, with D tentatively TRBD2 (5 bases). V was trimmed by 0 bases and J by 9 bases, leaving 15 bases between them. Per germline, CDR1 LGHNA and CDR2 YSLEER. The CDR3 has 15 amino acids. This chain's CDR3 is CASSQEPGSTSEQFF. The DNA of the CDR3 is TGCGCCAGCAGCCAAGAACCGGGATCCACTAGTGAGCAGTTCTTC.

CDR3 region: CASKVQGTNEKLFF. The CDR3 DNA sequence: TGTGCCAGCAAAGTACAGGGAACTAATGAAAAACTGTTTTTT. The genes are TRBV2 and TRBJ1-4, with D maybe TRBD1 (6 bases). Germline V gene data show CDR1 as SNHLY and CDR2 as FYNNEI. The ends were cut back, 7 bases at V and 1 base at J, with 10 bases in the middle. The length of the CDR3 is 14 residues. The entire variable domain, with the rest obtained from reference TRBV2 and TRBJ1-4, is as follows: EPEVTQTPSHQVTQMGQEVILRCVPISNHLYFYWYRQILGQKVEFLVSFYNNEISEKSEIFDDQFSVERPDGSNFTLKIRSTKLEDSAMYFCASKVQGTNEKLFFGSGTQLSVL.

The CDR3 reads CASSSILGGEQFF. CDR3 sequence (DNA): TGTGCCAGCAGCTCTATACTGGGGGGTGAGCAGTTCTTC. The rearrangement uses TRBV11-3 and TRBJ2-1; D possibly corresponds to TRBD2 (6 bases). This CDR3 region has 13 residues. Germline lookup yields CDR1 SGHNT and CDR2 YENEEA. V shed 4 bases and J shed 9 bases, with 13 bases lying between them.

The chain combines TRBV14 with TRBJ1-1; 11 bases match TRBD1. J lost 2 bases, V lost 3 bases, and 5 bases had no gene match. The germline gives CDR1 SGHDN, CDR2 FVKESK. CDR3 length: 16 residues. DNA for the CDR3: TGTGCCAGCAGCCAGAGGACAGGGGGCACCAACACTGAAGCTTTCTTT. Protein product: CASSQRTGGTNTEAFF. Full variable domain (outside the CDR3, taken from reference TRBV14 and TRBJ1-1): EAGVTQFPSHSVIEKGQTVTLRCDPISGHDNLYWYRRVMGKEIKFLLHFVKESKQDESGMPNNRFLAERTGGTYSTLKVQPAELEDSGVYFCASSQRTGGTNTEAFFGQGTRLTVV.

The chain uses TRBV12-5 and TRBJ1-1; 10 nucleotides line up with TRBD1. V shed 5 bases, J shed 5 bases, and the junction held 5 bases outside the gene matches. The germline CDR1 and CDR2 sequences are LGHNT and FRNRAP. This CDR3 spans 14 amino acids. The CDR3 nucleotides read TGTGCTAGTGGTGGGACAGGGGCTTGGACTGAAGCTTTCTTT. This sequence encodes CASGGTGAWTEAFF. Full variable domain (remainder filled in from reference TRBV12-5 and TRBJ1-1): DARVTQTPRHKVTEMGQEVTMRCQPILGHNTVFWYRQTMMQGLELLAYFRNRAPLDDSGMPKDRFSAEMPDATLATLKIQPSEPRDSAVYFCASGGTGAWTEAFFGQGTRLTVV.

This clone was counted a few times. J is TRBJ1-5 and V is TRBV4-1; D unresolved. V dropped 1 base and J dropped 5 bases, with 9 bases sitting between them. In germline, CDR1 is MGHRA, CDR2 YSYEKL. This CDR3 has 14 amino acids. The DNA for the CDR3 is TGCGCCAGCAGCCAAGTTTCAGAATATCAGCCCCAGCATTTT. It codes for CASSQVSEYQPQHF.

This chain links TRBV29-1 with TRBJ2-5; 8 bases are a match to TRBD2. This CDR3 spans 13 amino acids. Germline V gives CDR1 SQVTM, CDR2 ANQGSEA. J gave up 2 bases and V 4 bases, and 3 bases lay outside the gene matches. This CDR3 is CSVAGGRQETQYF. CDR3 coding DNA: TGCAGCGTTGCGGGGGGGCGGCAAGAGACCCAGTACTTC.

CDR3: CASSAGVSNTEAFF. The CDR3 nucleotides read TGTGCCAGCAGTGCAGGGGTCTCGAACACTGAAGCTTTCTTT. The chain employs TRBV27 and TRBJ1-1; D might be TRBD1 (6 bases). CDR1 and CDR2 from the germline V gene are MNHEY and SMNVEV (reference sequence). Trimming stripped 5 bases from V and 1 base from J, with 11 bases between. The CDR3 extends over 14 amino acids.

CDR3 nucleotide sequence: TGTGCCAGCTCACCACCGGGGGCTTTAAGCCGGTACGAGCAGTACTTC. Protein sequence: CASSPPGALSRYEQYF. This chain links TRBV18 with TRBJ2-7; possible D gene TRBD1, 6 bases. The V and J ends lost 0 bases and 4 bases respectively, with 16 bases between them. This CDR3 has 16 amino acids. Germline lookup yields CDR1 KGHSH and CDR2 LQKENI.

J is TRBJ1-1 and V is TRBV12-3 or TRBV12-4; D gene uncertain. CDR3 length: 13 amino acids. Between the trimmed V and J ends, which lost 6 bases and 0 bases, there was a span of 8 bases. CDR3 bases: TGTGCCAGCAGACAACGAATGAACACTGAAGCTTTCTTT. Its protein product is CASRQRMNTEAFF.

The V call is TRBV2, the J call TRBJ2-7, with TRBD1 identical over 9 bases. V lost 4 bases to trimming and J lost 5 bases; unmatched junction nucleotides: 6. The CDR3 runs to 14 residues. The germline gives CDR1 SNHLY, CDR2 FYNNEI. The CDR3 sequence: CASSVGQGRDEQYF. The CDR3 DNA reads as TGTGCCAGCAGTGTGGGACAGGGACGGGACGAGCAGTACTTC.

The V gene is TRBV5-1, the J gene TRBJ2-2; no reliable D call. Germline values: CDR1 SGHRS, CDR2 YFSETQ. V was cut by 5 bases and J by 2 bases, with 16 bases left in between. The CDR3 length is 16 residues. Here the CDR3 reads CASSQKPGFNTGELFF. The CDR3 DNA follows: TGCGCCAGCAGTCAGAAACCGGGTTTCAACACCGGGGAGCTGTTTTTT.

This clone was recorded once. The chain is built from TRBV11-2 and TRBJ2-7; no clear D. The CDR3 spans 16 residues. V shed 3 bases and J shed 5 bases, with 20 bases lying between them. The germline V gene has CDR1 SGHAT and CDR2 FQNNGV. The DNA for the CDR3 is TGTGCCAGCAGCTTGAGCCTAGGAGTTGGTGGAGACGAGCAGTACTTC. The encoded protein is CASSLSLGVGGDEQYF.

This clone has only a few counts. The chain is built from TRBV19 and TRBJ1-3; 7 nucleotides agree with TRBD1. Germline V gene data show CDR1 as LNHDA and CDR2 as SQIVND (reference sequence). The junction had 9 bases not matched to a gene; V was cut back by 7 bases and J by 0 bases. This CDR3 is built from 16 residues. The CDR3 loop is CASNSRDRASGNTIYF. The CDR3 DNA is TGTGCCAGTAACTCCCGGGACAGAGCCTCTGGAAACACCATATATTTT.